One and the same sample provided the 9 T cell receptor beta chains below, sequenced in a study of post-analysis software for immune sequencing data. Study observations and caveats: Five or six TRBV segments, TRBV5-6, TRBV5-1 and TRBV20-1 among them, were found more frequent in patients than controls.

Antigens of these TCRs are unknown. Presence of unique molecular identifiers characterized the TCR beta cDNA libraries. MiXCR was run by TCRdb on the PCR reads, yielding one entry per CDR3 protein. The sample yields approximately 360,000 distinct CDR3 sequences, about a third seen once. Sequencing was done on a sample of blood. The receptor set was obtained from a girl aged 10 to 17 with multiple sclerosis.

This chain connects TRBV18 to TRBJ1-1; a possible D gene is TRBD1 (5 bases). The CDR3 covers 13 residues. Deletions cut 3 bases from V and 3 bases from J, with 8 bases between. Germline values: CDR1 KGHSH, CDR2 LQKENI. Written as DNA, the CDR3 is TGTGCCAGCTCACCCCCAGGGCACACTGAAGCTTTCTTT. It is translated as CASSPPGHTEAFF.

This clonotype was counted a few times. The chain combines TRBV7-9 with TRBJ2-5; tentatively, D is TRBD2 (5 bases). This CDR3 spans 14 amino acids. Germline values: CDR1 SEHNR, CDR2 FQNEAQ (reference sequence). V lost 2 bases and J lost 4, with 11 bases in between. Here the CDR3 reads CASSLLEGGETQYF. DNA of the CDR3: TGTGCCAGCAGCTTACTCGAGGGTGGAGAGACCCAGTACTTC. The full variable domain, completed using reference TRBV7-9 and TRBJ2-5, is DTGVSQNPRHKITKRGQNVTFRCDPISEHNRLYWYRQTLGQGPEFLTYFQNEAQLEKSRLLSDRFSAERPKGSFSTLEIQRTEQGDSAMYLCASSLLEGGETQYFGPGTRLLVL.

This clonotype was found a few times. The genes are TRBV6-5 and TRBJ1-2; D ambiguous. Trimming stripped 2 bases from V and 4 bases from J, with 11 bases between. Per the germline V gene, CDR1 is MNHEY and CDR2 is SVGAGI. The CDR3 has 14 amino acids. CDR3 DNA sequence: TGTGCCAGCAGTTACGGAGACTCCTCCTATGGCTACACCTTC. This encodes CASSYGDSSYGYTF.

The chain has TRBV7-2 and TRBJ2-3; 8 bases fit TRBD2. The J segment lost 2 bases and the V segment lost 2 bases, leaving 6 bases of the junction unmatched. Germline V gives CDR1 SGHTA, CDR2 FQGNSA. The CDR3 runs 16 residues. DNA for the CDR3: TGTGCCAGCAGCTTACGAGTAGCGGGGCCCACAGATACGCAGTATTTT. It specifies CASSLRVAGPTDTQYF.

The V and J genes are TRBV4-3 and TRBJ2-3; D not resolved. Trimming took 2 bases from V and 3 from J, leaving 9 bases between them. Germline-derived CDR1 and CDR2 are LGHNA and YSLEER. CDR3 length: 14 amino acids. The CDR3 loop is CASSQRAGTDTQYF. For the CDR3, the DNA is TGCGCCAGCAGCCAACGGGCCGGGACAGATACGCAGTATTTT.

This chain links TRBV12-3 or TRBV12-4 with TRBJ2-3, with D tentatively TRBD1 or TRBD2 (7 bases each). Trimming removed 7 bases from V and 3 bases from J, with 17 bases in between. This CDR3 region has 15 residues. CDR3 DNA: TGTGCCAGCATTCTGACAGGGAGGGTGACAGATACGCAGTATTTT. Encoded protein: CASILTGRVTDTQYF.

This clonotype occurred a few times. DNA of the CDR3: TGCGCCAGCAGCCAAGCCTTCCGATGGGGACAGGCCATTACTAACTATGGCTACACCTTC. Amino acid sequence: CASSQAFRWGQAITNYGYTF. The V gene is TRBV4-3, the J gene TRBJ1-2; 8 bases line up with TRBD1. The trim removed 1 base at V and 0 bases at J, leaving 16 bases unmatched. CDR1 is LGHNA and CDR2 is YSLEER in the germline V gene. This CDR3 has 20 amino acids.

The chain couples TRBV4-1 to TRBJ2-1; D call uncertain. This CDR3 comprises 14 residues. CDR1 and CDR2 from the germline V gene are MGHRA and YSYEKL. Deletions cut 4 bases from V and 6 bases from J, with 13 bases between. In DNA form, the CDR3 reads TGCGCCAGCAGCCCGTCCGGATGGGCCAATGAGCAGTTCTTC. Its translation is CASSPSGWANEQFF.

The V gene is TRBV4-1, the J gene TRBJ1-2; perhaps TRBD1 as D (5 bases). Germline lookup yields CDR1 MGHRA and CDR2 YSYEKL. V lost 4 bases, J lost 8 bases, and 11 bases lay in between. CDR3 size: 12 residues. CDR3 bases: TGCGCCAGCAGCCCCCCTGGGGGAGGCTACACCTTC. Amino acid sequence: CASSPPGGGYTF.